Below are 16 T cell receptor beta chains sequenced from a single sample in a study of human T cells and chemical hapten exposure. MiXCR was run by TCRdb on the RACE reads, yielding one entry per CDR3 protein. This sample has 350,000 to 400,000 distinct CDR3 sequences, with roughly 5.3% found just once. Sample time point: pre-sensitization, week 0. Treatment indicated: therapeutic diphenylcyclopropenone sensitization with weekly scalp DPC. Specimen: whole blood, collected in connection with sensitization to the hapten diphenylcyclopropenone (DPC). Every receptor here comes from a woman aged 50 to 60 with alopecia areata. Some clones in this sample may be carry-over from other donors' samples.

This clonotype appeared a few times. The chain has TRBV29-1 and TRBJ2-2; D might be TRBD1 (6 bases). The V end was cut by 5 bases, the J end by 6 bases, with 7 bases between. This CDR3 has 11 amino acids. Germline CDR1 SQVTM, CDR2 ANQGSEA. The CDR3 region has the DNA TGCAGCGTTAACAGGGCCGGGGAGCTGTTTTTT. Protein sequence: CSVNRAGELFF.

In its sample, this clonotype was seen a few times. The chain joins TRBV7-9 to TRBJ1-2; 7 positions agree with TRBD1. Losses at the gene ends were 5 bases for V and 3 bases for J; bases not matched to a gene: 9. The CDR3 has 15 amino acids. CDR1 is SEHNR and CDR2 is FQNEAQ in the germline V gene (reference sequence). Here the CDR3 DNA reads TGTGCCAGCAGCATTAGCGGACAGGCCCACTATGGCTACACCTTC. Translation gives CASSISGQAHYGYTF.

This clonotype was picked up a small number of times. V gene TRBV7-9 combines with J gene TRBJ1-4; weak D call: TRBD1 (5 bases). V was shortened by 8 bases and J by 3 bases, with 13 bases between the two germline ends. The germline V gene encodes CDR1 SEHNR and CDR2 FQNEAQ (reference sequence). The length of the CDR3 is 14 residues. CDR3 bases: TGTGCCAGCCGGAGAGAGGGGTCTAATGAAAAACTGTTTTTT. Protein sequence: CASRREGSNEKLFF.

This clonotype was recorded many times. The chain recombines TRBV12-3 or TRBV12-4 with TRBJ2-7; D may match TRBD1 or TRBD2 (5 bases each). This CDR3 comprises 14 residues. The V end was cut by 4 bases, the J end by 8 bases, with 18 bases between. For the CDR3, the DNA is TGTGCCAGCAGTTACGAGGGACCCGTTGGTCAGCAGTACTTC. Amino acids: CASSYEGPVGQQYF.

This clonotype was observed a few times. For the CDR3, the DNA is TGTGCCAGCAGCTTGGGCGGGTTTGAAAAACTGTTTTTT. It encodes CASSLGGFEKLFF. The rearrangement uses TRBV5-6 and TRBJ1-4; D not certain. The germline V and J ends were trimmed by 0 bases and 7 bases, with 7 bases remaining between them. Germline V gene sequence: CDR1 SGHDT, CDR2 YYEEEE. This CDR3 has 13 residues.

The chain employs TRBV7-2 and TRBJ2-5; D possibly corresponds to TRBD1 (6 bases). The length of the CDR3 is 15 residues. Trimming took 5 bases from V and 5 from J, leaving 18 bases between them. CDR1 and CDR2 (germline): SGHTA, FQGNSA. CDR3 DNA sequence: TGTGCCAGCAGCCCAGGGGAACGAAGGGCGGAGACCCAGTACTTC. Residues: CASSPGERRAETQYF.

The rearrangement joins TRBV7-2 to TRBJ1-1; D not resolved. V lost 1 base and J lost 8, with 14 bases in between. This CDR3 is 14 amino acids long. Germline loops: CDR1 SGHTA, CDR2 FQGNSA. Here the CDR3 DNA reads TGTGCCAGCAGCTTAGGCCCCGTAGGCTTAGAAGCTTTCTTT. Protein: CASSLGPVGLEAFF. Combining the CDR3 with reference TRBV7-2 and TRBJ1-1 gives the whole variable domain GAGVSQSPSNKVTEKGKDVELRCDPISGHTALYWYRQSLGQGLEFLIYFQGNSAPDKSGLPSDRFSAERTGGSVSTLTIQRTQQEDSAVYLCASSLGPVGLEAFFGQGTRLTVV.

This clonotype was counted ten times or more. The genes are TRBV9 and TRBJ2-7, with 16 bases aligning to TRBD2. CDR1 SGDLS and CDR2 YYNGEE come from the germline V gene. The CDR3 is 16 residues long. V lost 0 bases and J lost 7; bases outside the gene matches: 4. This CDR3 reads CASSVGSGLAGGEQYF. The CDR3 bases are TGTGCCAGCAGCGTAGGATCGGGACTAGCGGGAGGGGAGCAGTACTTC.

This clonotype was picked up a small number of times. The J gene is TRBJ2-3, the V gene TRBV5-1; tentative D call: TRBD2 (6 bases). There are 13 residues in the CDR3. V was pared by 6 bases and J by 0 bases, with 8 bases between. Per germline, CDR1 SGHRS and CDR2 YFSETQ. CDR3 DNA sequence: TGCGCCAGCAACGCGGGGAGCACAGATACGCAGTATTTT. Residues: CASNAGSTDTQYF.

This clonotype occurred many times. V usage is TRBV12-3 or TRBV12-4 and J usage is TRBJ2-1; D remains ambiguous. This CDR3 has 15 residues. V lost 3 bases and J 0 bases, leaving 9 bases between the germline ends. The CDR3 bases are TGTGCCAGCAGTTTTTGGGTCAGCTCCTACAATGAGCAGTTCTTC. Amino acid sequence: CASSFWVSSYNEQFF.

V and J are TRBV5-1 and TRBJ1-2; D may be TRBD1 (6 bases). Germline V gene sequence: CDR1 SGHRS, CDR2 YFSETQ. This CDR3 has 16 amino acids. Deletions cut 1 base from V and 4 bases from J, with 17 bases between. CDR3 in amino acids: CASSLSRLGQIYGYTF. In nucleotides, the CDR3 is TGCGCCAGCAGCTTGTCTCGATTAGGACAGATCTATGGCTACACCTTC.

This clonotype was counted ten times or more. The chain recombines TRBV6-6 with TRBJ1-3; 8 nucleotides align to TRBD1. Germline V lookup: CDR1 MNHNY, CDR2 SVGAGI (reference sequence). This CDR3 has 17 amino acids. J was trimmed by 4 bases and V by 6 bases; bases with no gene match: 14. The CDR3 DNA is TGTGCCAGCAGCGCCAGGGGGCAGGGGGCTTACGGAAACACCATATATTTT. The encoded protein is CASSARGQGAYGNTIYF.

This clonotype was recorded a few times. The V and J genes are TRBV27 and TRBJ1-5; D is unclear. V was trimmed by 2 bases and J by 6 bases, leaving 11 bases between them. CDR3 length: 14 residues. The germline V gene has CDR1 MNHEY and CDR2 SMNVEV (reference sequence). The CDR3 loop is CASSLRSESQPQHF. Written as DNA, the CDR3 is TGTGCCAGCAGTTTACGATCGGAGAGTCAGCCCCAGCATTTT.

This clonotype has a handful of counts. The chain is built from TRBV28 and TRBJ2-7, with 11 bases aligning to TRBD1. With V trimmed by 4 bases and J by 2 bases, 4 bases remained unmatched. Looked up from germline, CDR1 is MDHEN and CDR2 is SYDVKM. The CDR3 contains 15 residues. Here the CDR3 DNA reads TGTGCCAGCAGTTCCGGACAGGGGGCGGCCTACGAGCAGTACTTC. Translating gives CASSSGQGAAYEQYF. Drawing the rest from reference TRBV28 and TRBJ2-7, the complete variable domain is DVKVTQSSRYLVKRTGEKVFLECVQDMDHENMFWYRQDPGLGLRLIYFSYDVKMKEKGDIPEGYSVSREKKERFSLILESASTNQTSMYLCASSSGQGAAYEQYFGPGTRLTVT.

This clonotype showed up many times. The rearrangement uses TRBV7-2 and TRBJ1-2, with unresolved D. The CDR3 has 16 amino acids. CDR1 and CDR2 (germline): SGHTA, FQGNSA. The ends were cut back, 2 bases at V and 0 bases at J, with 13 bases in the middle. CDR3 sequence: CASSLSAGETNYGYTF. The CDR3 DNA follows: TGTGCCAGCAGCTTATCGGCCGGGGAAACTAACTATGGCTACACCTTC.

In this sample, this clonotype turned up many times. This sequence joins TRBV29-1 and TRBJ1-2; D is uncertain. This CDR3 spans 13 amino acids. Germline lookup yields CDR1 SQVTM and CDR2 ANQGSEA. V lost 4 bases to trimming and J lost 5 bases, with 14 bases between them. The CDR3 DNA sequence: TGCAGCGTTGGTAATAGCCCACAATATGGCTACACCTTC. Amino acid sequence: CSVGNSPQYGYTF.